Below, 22 T cell receptor beta chains from the same sample are listed, as sequenced in a study of blood T cell repertoires in COVID-19. Some clones are missing from TCRdb's copy, which holds only in-frame ones; the method was immunoSEQ multiplex PCR. The sample records about 170,000 clones, roughly 86% being singletons. The specimen sequenced was peripheral blood. The receptors originated from a man aged 35 to 55 who had recovered from COVID-19.

V is TRBV19 and J is TRBJ1-5, with D possibly TRBD1 on 5 matching bases. The ends were cut back, 1 base at V and 4 bases at J, with 11 bases in the middle. The CDR3 runs to 15 residues. The germline V gene has CDR1 LNHDA and CDR2 SQIVND (reference sequence). The CDR3 DNA is TGTGCCAGTAGTATAGCAGCGGGGGTTAATCAGCCCCAGCATTTT. Translated, it gives CASSIAAGVNQPQHF. The full variable domain, in which reference TRBV19 and TRBJ1-5 provide the parts outside the CDR3, is DGGITQSPKYLFRKEGQNVTLSCEQNLNHDAMYWYRQDPGQGLRLIYYSQIVNDFQKGDIAEGYSVSREKKESFPLTVTSAQKNPTAFYLCASSIAAGVNQPQHFGDGTRLSIL.

V usage is TRBV12-3 or TRBV12-4 and J usage is TRBJ1-1; 7 nucleotides agree with TRBD1. This CDR3 region has 13 residues. V lost 6 bases, J lost 4 bases, and 5 bases stayed unmatched. DNA for the CDR3: TGTGCCAGCAGGACACAGGGGTTCACTGAAGCTTTCTTT. It translates to CASRTQGFTEAFF.

V and J are TRBV21-1 and TRBJ2-3; the DNA was not compared with TRBD1, the D call given in the table. TRBV21-1 is recorded as a pseudogene. There are 17 residues in the CDR3. The CDR3 reads CASSNTRDRPLPDTQYF. The DNA for the CDR3 is TGTGCCAGCAGCAACACGAGAGACAGGCCCTTACCAGATACGCAGTATTTT.

The V and J genes are TRBV28 and TRBJ2-1; 8 nucleotides align to TRBD1. J gave up 5 bases and V 3 bases, and 9 bases lay outside the gene matches. The CDR3 extends over 16 amino acids. Germline V gives CDR1 MDHEN, CDR2 SYDVKM. CDR3 protein: CASSFFGTGPHNEQFF. As DNA, the CDR3 is TGTGCCAGCAGTTTCTTCGGGACAGGTCCGCACAATGAGCAGTTCTTC.

The DNA for the CDR3 is TGTGCCAGCTCACCGGGGGCTCTAGGTGGGGCCAATCAGCCCCAGCATTTT. Translating it yields CASSPGALGGANQPQHF. The chain has TRBV18 and TRBJ1-5; TRBD1 is a possible D gene (6 bases). The CDR3 loop spans 17 amino acids. Per germline, CDR1 KGHSH and CDR2 LQKENI. Trimming took off 3 bases at V and 3 bases at J, with 18 bases between the two ends.

The chain couples TRBV25-1 to TRBJ2-1; TRBD2 is a possible D gene (5 bases). CDR3 length equals 14 residues. In germline, CDR1 is MGHDK, CDR2 SYGVNS. The V end lost 4 bases, the J end lost 7 bases, and 14 bases lay between the germline ends. The CDR3, as DNA: TGTGCCAGCAGTGTTGGGTTATCGGGGAATGAGCAGTTCTTC. Encoded protein: CASSVGLSGNEQFF.

J is TRBJ1-1 and V is TRBV11-2; D uncertain. Trimming shortened V by 5 bases and J by 3 bases, and 13 bases separated the two germline ends. The CDR3 is made up of 14 amino acids. From germline, CDR1 is SGHAT and CDR2 FQNNGV. CDR3 in amino acids: CASSPQTLYTEAFF. DNA for the CDR3: TGTGCCAGCAGCCCCCAGACACTTTACACTGAAGCTTTCTTT.

This clone was counted once. V usage is TRBV6-5 and J usage is TRBJ1-6, with TRBD1 matching 7 bases. The germline gives CDR1 MNHEY, CDR2 SVGAGI. The junction had 13 bases not matched to a gene; V was cut back by 4 bases and J by 10 bases. The CDR3 is 16 amino acids. The CDR3 sequence is CASSLMRDRENSPLHF. CDR3 bases: TGTGCCAGCAGTTTGATGAGGGACAGAGAAAACTCACCCCTCCACTTT.

This clone has just one count. This chain joins TRBV28 and TRBJ2-5; TRBD2 agrees at 7 bases. This CDR3 is 14 amino acids long. V shed 3 bases, J shed 4 bases, and the junction held 5 bases outside the gene matches. CDR1 and CDR2 from the germline V gene are MDHEN and SYDVKM. CDR3 bases: TGTGCCAGCAGTTTTGCGGGGGAGAGAGAGACCCAGTACTTC. It yields the protein CASSFAGERETQYF.

In its sample, this clone was seen a few times. The chain is built from TRBV6-5 and TRBJ1-1; no firm D call. This CDR3 has 13 amino acids. In germline, CDR1 is MNHEY, CDR2 SVGAGI. Trimming cost V 6 bases and J 4 bases, with 12 bases left between them. The DNA of the CDR3 is TGTGCCAGCAGGAGCGGGGAGGGCACTGAAGCTTTCTTT. It is translated as CASRSGEGTEAFF.

The rearrangement links TRBV5-4 to TRBJ2-3; TRBD2 aligns across 9 bases. Germline CDR1 is SGHNT and CDR2 is YYREEE (reference sequence). Unmatched junction bases numbered 3, after V lost 0 bases and J lost 4 bases. The CDR3 runs 15 residues. CDR3 coding DNA: TGTGCCAGCAGCTTGGTTAGCGGGAGCGCAGATACGCAGTATTTT. As protein: CASSLVSGSADTQYF.

The chain carries TRBV27 and TRBJ2-7, with 7 bases identical to TRBD1. Germline CDR1 MNHEY, CDR2 SMNVEV (reference sequence). The CDR3 length is 13 residues. J was trimmed by 6 bases and V by 4 bases; bases with no gene match: 6. Written as DNA, the CDR3 is TGTGCCAGCAGTTCAACAGGGGTCGGCGAGCAGTACTTC. Translating gives CASSSTGVGEQYF.

V and J are TRBV24-1 and TRBJ1-2; D possibly corresponds to TRBD1 (5 bases). With 2 bases removed from V and 9 bases from J, the gap between germline ends came to 15 bases. CDR1 and CDR2 (germline): KGHDR, SFDVKD. The length of the CDR3 is 14 residues. CDR3 sequence: CATSDSGRGGSYTF. The CDR3 DNA follows: TGTGCCACCAGTGATTCAGGACGGGGGGGTAGCTACACCTTC.

The chain couples TRBV5-4 to TRBJ2-7; TRBD1 aligns across 9 bases. V shed 1 base and J 5 bases; nucleotides not matched to a gene: 7. This CDR3 region has 15 residues. In germline, CDR1 is SGHNT, CDR2 YYREEE (reference sequence). This chain's CDR3 is CASSLRDRVFHEQYF. DNA of the CDR3: TGTGCCAGCAGCTTGCGGGACAGGGTTTTCCACGAGCAGTACTTC. Full variable domain (remainder filled in from reference TRBV5-4 and TRBJ2-7): ETGVTQSPTHLIKTRGQQVTLRCSSQSGHNTVSWYQQALGQGPQFIFQYYREEENGRGNFPPRFSGLQFPNYSSELNVNALELDDSALYLCASSLRDRVFHEQYFGPGTRLTVT.

This chain links TRBV4-3 with TRBJ2-1; no clear D. Between the trimmed V and J ends, which lost 1 base and 3 bases, there was a span of 7 bases. This CDR3 contains 14 residues. Germline V gives CDR1 LGHNA, CDR2 YSLEER. CDR3 DNA: TGCGCCAGCAGCCAAGGGCTAGACTACAATGAGCAGTTCTTC. It yields the protein CASSQGLDYNEQFF.

The gene calls are TRBV11-3 and TRBJ1-1; D may be TRBD1 (6 bases). In germline, CDR1 is SGHNT, CDR2 YENEEA. V lost 7 bases to trimming and J lost 6 bases, with 12 bases between them. The CDR3 length is 12 residues. The CDR3 loop reads CASTPGTSEAFF. The CDR3 region has the DNA TGTGCCAGCACTCCGGGGACATCTGAAGCTTTCTTT.

This rearrangement joins TRBV7-2 to TRBJ2-3; 7 nucleotides align to TRBD2. Germline CDR1 is SGHTA and CDR2 is FQGNSA. This CDR3 is built from 14 residues. The J segment lost 4 bases and the V segment lost 3 bases, leaving 4 bases of the junction unmatched. The chain's CDR3 is CASSLGGRSDTQYF. CDR3 nucleotide sequence: TGTGCCAGCAGCTTGGGAGGGCGCTCAGATACGCAGTATTTT.

The chain is built from TRBV6-2 or TRBV6-3 and TRBJ2-4; D remains unclear. The CDR3 sequence is 13 residues long. Germline values: CDR1 MNHEY, CDR2 SVGEGT. V lost 0 bases, J lost 5 bases, and 5 bases lay in between. The CDR3 DNA reads TGTGCCAGCAGTTACTCGGCCCAAAACATTCAGTACTTC. This gives the protein CASSYSAQNIQYF.

V usage is TRBV11-3 and J usage is TRBJ2-7; D may be TRBD1 (6 bases). V lost 3 bases, J lost 13 bases, and 13 bases lay in between. In germline, CDR1 is SGHNT, CDR2 YENEEA. The CDR3 contains 11 residues. This CDR3 reads CASSFPRGGYF. The CDR3, as DNA: TGTGCCAGCAGCTTCCCCAGGGGCGGATACTTC.

The V gene is TRBV15, the J gene TRBJ2-1, with a possible D match to TRBD2 (6 bases). CDR1 is LNHNV, CDR2 YYDKDF, per germline (reference sequence). CDR3 length: 13 residues. The V end lost 5 bases, the J end lost 10 bases, and 15 bases lay between the germline ends. In nucleotides, the CDR3 is TGTGCCACCAGCGGGACCGGGGGAAGGGAGCAGTTCTTC. Translating gives CATSGTGGREQFF. The whole variable domain, remainder taken from reference TRBV15 and TRBJ2-1, is DAMVIQNPRYQVTQFGKPVTLSCSQTLNHNVMYWYQQKSSQAPKLLFHYYDKDFNNEADTPDNFQSRRPNTSFCFLDIRSPGLGDTAMYLCATSGTGGREQFFGPGTRLTVL.

The J gene is TRBJ1-2, the V gene TRBV7-9; D might be TRBD1 (5 bases). The CDR3 has 16 amino acids. V was clipped by 4 bases and J by 4 bases, with 19 bases between them. Per germline, CDR1 SEHNR and CDR2 FQNEAQ (reference sequence). The CDR3 spells CASSSGTDEIFYGYTF. The CDR3 bases are TGTGCCAGCAGCTCTGGGACTGACGAAATATTCTATGGCTACACCTTC.

This sequence joins TRBV11-2 and TRBJ2-5; no definite D call. The CDR3 runs to 11 residues. V was cut by 8 bases and J by 4 bases, with 8 bases left in between. Germline-derived CDR1 and CDR2 are SGHAT and FQNNGV. CDR3 region: CASGLRETQYF. CDR3 nucleotide sequence: TGTGCCAGCGGTCTGAGAGAGACCCAGTACTTC.